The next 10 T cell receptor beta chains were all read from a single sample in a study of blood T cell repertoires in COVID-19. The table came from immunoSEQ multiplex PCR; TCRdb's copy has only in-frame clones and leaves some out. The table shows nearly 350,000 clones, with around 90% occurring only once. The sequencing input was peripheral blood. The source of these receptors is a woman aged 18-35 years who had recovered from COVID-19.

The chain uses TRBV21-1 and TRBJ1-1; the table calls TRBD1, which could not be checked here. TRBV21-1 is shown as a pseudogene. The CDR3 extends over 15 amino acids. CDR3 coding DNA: TGTGCCAGCAGCACCGGACAGGGTTTGAACACTGAAGCTTTCTTT. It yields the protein CASSTGQGLNTEAFF.

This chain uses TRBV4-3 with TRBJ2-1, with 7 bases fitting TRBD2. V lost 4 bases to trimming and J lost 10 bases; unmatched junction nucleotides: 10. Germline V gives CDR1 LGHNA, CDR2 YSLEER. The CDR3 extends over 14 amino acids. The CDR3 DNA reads TGCGCCAGCAGCCTCCTAGCGGACCGGGGAGAGCAGTTCTTC. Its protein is CASSLLADRGEQFF.

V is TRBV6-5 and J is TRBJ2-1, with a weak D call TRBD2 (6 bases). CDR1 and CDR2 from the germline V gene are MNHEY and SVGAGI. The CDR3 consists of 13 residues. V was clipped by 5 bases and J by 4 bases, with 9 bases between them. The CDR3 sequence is CASSPGLYNEQFF. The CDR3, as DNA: TGTGCCAGCAGTCCGGGACTTTACAATGAGCAGTTCTTC.

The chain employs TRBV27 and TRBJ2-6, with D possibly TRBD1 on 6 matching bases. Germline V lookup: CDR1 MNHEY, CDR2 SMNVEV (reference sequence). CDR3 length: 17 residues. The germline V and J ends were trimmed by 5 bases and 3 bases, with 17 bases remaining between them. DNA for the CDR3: TGTGCCAGCAGTCCCACACCTGGGACACTTGGGGCCAACGTCCTGACTTTC. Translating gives CASSPTPGTLGANVLTF.

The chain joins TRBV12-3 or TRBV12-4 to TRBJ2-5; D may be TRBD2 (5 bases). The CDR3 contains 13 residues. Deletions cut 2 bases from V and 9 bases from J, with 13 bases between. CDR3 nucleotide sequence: TGTGCCAGCAGTTTAAACACCGAGGAGGCCCAGTACTTC. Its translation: CASSLNTEEAQYF.

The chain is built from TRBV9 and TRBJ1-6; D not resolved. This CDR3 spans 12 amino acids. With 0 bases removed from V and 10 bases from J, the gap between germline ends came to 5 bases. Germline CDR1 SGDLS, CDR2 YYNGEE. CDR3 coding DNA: TGTGCCAGCAGCGTAGGTGTATCACCCCTCCACTTT. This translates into CASSVGVSPLHF.

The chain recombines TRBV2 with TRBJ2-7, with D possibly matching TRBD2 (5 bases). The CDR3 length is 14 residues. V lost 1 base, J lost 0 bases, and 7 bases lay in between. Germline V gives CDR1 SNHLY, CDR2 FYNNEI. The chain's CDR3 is CASSEGTYSYEQYV. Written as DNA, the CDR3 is TGTGCCAGCAGTGAAGGGACTTACTCCTACGAGCAGTACGTC.

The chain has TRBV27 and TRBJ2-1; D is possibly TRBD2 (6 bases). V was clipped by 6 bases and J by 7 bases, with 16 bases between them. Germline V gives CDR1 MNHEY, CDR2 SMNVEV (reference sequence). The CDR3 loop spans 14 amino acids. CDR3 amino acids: CASRRLALRNEQFF. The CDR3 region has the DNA TGTGCCAGCAGAAGGCTAGCGCTTAGAAATGAGCAGTTCTTC.

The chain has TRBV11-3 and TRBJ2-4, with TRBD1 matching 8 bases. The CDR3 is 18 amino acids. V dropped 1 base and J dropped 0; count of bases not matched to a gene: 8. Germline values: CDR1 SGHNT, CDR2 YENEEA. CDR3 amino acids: CASSLVRTGPIAKNIQYF. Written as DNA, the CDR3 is TGTGCCAGCAGCTTAGTGCGGACAGGGCCAATAGCCAAAAACATTCAGTACTTC.

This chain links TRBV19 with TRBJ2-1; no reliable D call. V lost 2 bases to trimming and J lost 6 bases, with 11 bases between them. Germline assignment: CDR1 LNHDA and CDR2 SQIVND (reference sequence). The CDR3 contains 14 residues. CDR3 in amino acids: CASSILDRGNEQFF. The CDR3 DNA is TGTGCCAGTAGTATATTAGACCGAGGCAATGAGCAGTTCTTC.